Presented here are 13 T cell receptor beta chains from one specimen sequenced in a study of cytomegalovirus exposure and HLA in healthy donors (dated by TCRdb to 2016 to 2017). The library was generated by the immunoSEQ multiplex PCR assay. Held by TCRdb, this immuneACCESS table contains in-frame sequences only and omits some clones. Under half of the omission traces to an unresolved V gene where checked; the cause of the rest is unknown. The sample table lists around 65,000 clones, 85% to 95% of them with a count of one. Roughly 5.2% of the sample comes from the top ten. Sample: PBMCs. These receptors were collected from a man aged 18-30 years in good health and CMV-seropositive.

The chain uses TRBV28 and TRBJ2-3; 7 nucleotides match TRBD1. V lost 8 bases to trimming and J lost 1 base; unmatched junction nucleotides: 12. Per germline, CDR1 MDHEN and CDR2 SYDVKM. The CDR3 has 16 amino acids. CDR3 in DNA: TGTGCCAGCGGGACAGCACATCCCGGGGGCACAGATACGCAGTATTTT. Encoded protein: CASGTAHPGGTDTQYF.

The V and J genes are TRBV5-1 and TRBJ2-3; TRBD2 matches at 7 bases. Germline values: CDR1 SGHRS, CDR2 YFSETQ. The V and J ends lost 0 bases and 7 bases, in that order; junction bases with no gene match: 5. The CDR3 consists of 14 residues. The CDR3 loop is CASSLGAAGNTQYF. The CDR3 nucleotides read TGCGCCAGCAGCTTGGGTGCAGCGGGAAATACGCAGTATTTT.

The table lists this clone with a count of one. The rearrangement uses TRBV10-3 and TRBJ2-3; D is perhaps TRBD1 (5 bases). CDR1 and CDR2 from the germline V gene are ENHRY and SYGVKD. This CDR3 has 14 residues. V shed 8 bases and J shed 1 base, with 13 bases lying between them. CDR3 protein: CAIALTGGTDTQYF. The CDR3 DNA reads TGTGCCATCGCACTCACAGGAGGCACAGATACGCAGTATTTT.

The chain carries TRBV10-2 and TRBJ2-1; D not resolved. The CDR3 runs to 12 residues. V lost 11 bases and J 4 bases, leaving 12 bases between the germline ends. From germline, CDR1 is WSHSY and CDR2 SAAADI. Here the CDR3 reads CACSSPYNEQFF. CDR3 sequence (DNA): TGCGCCTGTTCCTCCCCGTACAATGAGCAGTTCTTC.

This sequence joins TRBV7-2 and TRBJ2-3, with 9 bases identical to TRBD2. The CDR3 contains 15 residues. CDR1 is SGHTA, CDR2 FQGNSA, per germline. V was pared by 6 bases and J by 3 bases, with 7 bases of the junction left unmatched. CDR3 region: CASSIAGARTDTQYF. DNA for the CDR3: TGTGCCAGCAGTATAGCGGGAGCAAGGACAGATACGCAGTATTTT.

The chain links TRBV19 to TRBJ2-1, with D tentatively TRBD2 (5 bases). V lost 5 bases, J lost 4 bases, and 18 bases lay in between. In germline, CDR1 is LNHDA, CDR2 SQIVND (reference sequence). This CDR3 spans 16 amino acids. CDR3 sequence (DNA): TGTGCCAGTAGTGCCCGCGGACCGGGAAGATACAATGAGCAGTTCTTC. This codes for CASSARGPGRYNEQFF. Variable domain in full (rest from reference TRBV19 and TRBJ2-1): DGGITQSPKYLFRKEGQNVTLSCEQNLNHDAMYWYRQDPGQGLRLIYYSQIVNDFQKGDIAEGYSVSREKKESFPLTVTSAQKNPTAFYLCASSARGPGRYNEQFFGPGTRLTVL.

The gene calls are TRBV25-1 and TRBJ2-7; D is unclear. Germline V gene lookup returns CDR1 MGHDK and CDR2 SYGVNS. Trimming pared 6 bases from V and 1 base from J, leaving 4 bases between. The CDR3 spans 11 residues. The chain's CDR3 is CASRQSYEQYF. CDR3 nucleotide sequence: TGTGCCAGCAGACAGTCCTACGAGCAGTACTTC.

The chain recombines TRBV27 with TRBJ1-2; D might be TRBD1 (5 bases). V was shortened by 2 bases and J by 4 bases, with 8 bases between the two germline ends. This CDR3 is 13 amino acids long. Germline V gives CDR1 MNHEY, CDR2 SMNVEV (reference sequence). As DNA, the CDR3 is TGTGCCAGCAGTTTAGGGGGAGGCTATGGCTACACCTTC. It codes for CASSLGGGYGYTF.

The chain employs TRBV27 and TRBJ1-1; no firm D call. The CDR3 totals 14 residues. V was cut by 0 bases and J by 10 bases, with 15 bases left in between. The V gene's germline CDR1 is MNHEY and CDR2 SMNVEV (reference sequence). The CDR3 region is CASSLSEGLRGAFF. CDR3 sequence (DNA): TGTGCCAGCAGTTTATCTGAAGGACTCCGGGGAGCTTTCTTT.

In nucleotides, the CDR3 is TGTGCCAGCAGCGAGGGGATGGGGAACACTGAAGCTTTCTTT. Translated: CASSEGMGNTEAFF. The chain combines TRBV9 with TRBJ1-1, with TRBD1 as a possible D gene (5 bases). V shed 3 bases and J shed 1 base, with 10 bases lying between them. Germline V CDR1 and CDR2: SGDLS, YYNGEE. This CDR3 region has 14 residues.

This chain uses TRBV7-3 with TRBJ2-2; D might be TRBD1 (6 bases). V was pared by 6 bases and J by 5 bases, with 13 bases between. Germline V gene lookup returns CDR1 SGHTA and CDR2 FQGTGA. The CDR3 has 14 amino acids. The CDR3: CASSLLQGTGELFF. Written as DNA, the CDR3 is TGTGCCAGCAGTCTACTACAGGGAACCGGGGAGCTGTTTTTT. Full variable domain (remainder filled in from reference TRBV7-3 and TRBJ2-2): GAGVSQTPSNKVTEKGKYVELRCDPISGHTALYWYRQSLGQGPEFLIYFQGTGAADDSGLPNDRFFAVRPEGSVSTLKIQRTERGDSAVYLCASSLLQGTGELFFGEGSRLTVL.

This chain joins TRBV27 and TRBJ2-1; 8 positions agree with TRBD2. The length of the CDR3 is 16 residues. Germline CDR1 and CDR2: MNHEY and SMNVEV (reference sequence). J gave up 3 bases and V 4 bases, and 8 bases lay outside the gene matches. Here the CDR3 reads CASSSPGLEGYNEQFF. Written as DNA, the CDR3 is TGTGCCAGCAGTTCCCCGGGACTAGAGGGCTACAATGAGCAGTTCTTC.

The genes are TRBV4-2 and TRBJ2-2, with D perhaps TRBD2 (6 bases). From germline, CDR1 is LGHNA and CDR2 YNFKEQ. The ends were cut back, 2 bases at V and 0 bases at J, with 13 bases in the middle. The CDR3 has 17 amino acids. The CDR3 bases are TGTGCCAGCAGCCAATCTAGCGAGAATACGAACACCGGGGAGCTGTTTTTT. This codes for CASSQSSENTNTGELFF.